These 9 T cell receptor beta chains share one sample of origin, sequenced in a study of identical twins. TCRdb called the 5' RACE reads again in MiXCR, with one record for every CDR3 protein. Of around 1.7 million distinct CDR3 sequences in the sample, roughly a third were seen once. Sequencing was carried out using cord blood. These receptors all come from a newborn girl in good health.

The rearrangement links TRBV20-1 to TRBJ2-7, with 7 bases aligning to TRBD2. Germline V lookup: CDR1 DFQATT, CDR2 SNEGSKA (reference sequence). With V trimmed by 4 bases and J by 2 bases, 11 bases remained unmatched. The CDR3 consists of 15 residues. CDR3 amino acids: CSATLPTSAPYEQYF. CDR3 sequence (DNA): TGCAGTGCTACCCTTCCCACTAGCGCCCCCTACGAGCAGTACTTC.

This clonotype appeared a few times. The chain combines TRBV4-1 with TRBJ1-2; a possible D gene is TRBD1 (5 bases). Germline V gives CDR1 MGHRA, CDR2 YSYEKL. There are 14 residues in the CDR3. The ends were cut back, 0 bases at V and 7 bases at J, with 12 bases in the middle. As DNA, the CDR3 is TGCGCCAGCAGCCAAGAATCGAAGGGGCCTGGCTACACCTTC. This translates into CASSQESKGPGYTF.

V is TRBV2 and J is TRBJ1-2; 8 nucleotides align to TRBD1. The junction had 9 bases not matched to a gene; V was cut back by 8 bases and J by 1 base. This CDR3 has 15 residues. Germline CDR1 reads SNHLY; CDR2 reads FYNNEI. The CDR3 DNA sequence: TGTGCCAGCCGGGACAGGTCCCCCGATAACTATGGCTACACCTTC. Translation: CASRDRSPDNYGYTF.

V and J are TRBV6-5 and TRBJ2-6, with D perhaps being TRBD1 or TRBD2 (6 bases each). CDR1 and CDR2 from the germline V gene are MNHEY and SVGAGI. This CDR3 has 15 amino acids. The ends were cut back, 5 bases at V and 0 bases at J, with 8 bases in the middle. CDR3 sequence (DNA): TGTGCCAGCAGTAGGGGGGTCTCTGGGGCCAACGTCCTGACTTTC. Amino acid sequence: CASSRGVSGANVLTF.

This clonotype came up a few times. This chain links TRBV27 with TRBJ2-7; no clear D gene. Germline-derived CDR1 and CDR2 are MNHEY and SMNVEV (reference sequence). V was cut by 8 bases and J by 2 bases, with 16 bases left in between. The CDR3 length is 14 residues. The CDR3 sequence: CASAYTAAAYEQYF. The CDR3, as DNA: TGTGCCAGCGCCTACACCGCCGCGGCCTACGAGCAGTACTTC.

The chain employs TRBV4-2 and TRBJ1-6; weak D call: TRBD1 (5 bases). The V end was cut by 0 bases, the J end by 5 bases, with 5 bases between. Germline V gene sequence: CDR1 LGHNA, CDR2 YNFKEQ. This CDR3 spans 14 amino acids. The CDR3 region has the DNA TGTGCCAGCAGCCAAGAGGGACATAATTCACCCCTCCACTTT. Protein product: CASSQEGHNSPLHF.

This clonotype occurred a few times. The chain has TRBV12-3 or TRBV12-4 and TRBJ1-1; D not certain. Trimming took off 3 bases at V and 3 bases at J, with 14 bases between the two ends. CDR3 length equals 15 residues. The CDR3 DNA reads as TGTGCCAGCAGTTTGGATGGCTTTTTTGACACTGAAGCTTTCTTT. Amino acids: CASSLDGFFDTEAFF.

The chain has TRBV7-3 and TRBJ2-4, with D possibly being TRBD1 or TRBD2 (5 bases each). The J call may be mistaken, given a closer DNA end match to TRBJ2-7. The CDR3 has 17 residues. Germline V gene lookup returns CDR1 SGHTA and CDR2 FQGTGA. CDR3 bases: TGTGCCAGCAGCGTAAAGCCGGCACGGGACCCCGCCTACGAGCAGTACTTC. It translates to CASSVKPARDPAYEQYF.

The chain recombines TRBV28 with TRBJ1-4, with TRBD1 as a possible D gene (5 bases). Germline CDR1 MDHEN, CDR2 SYDVKM. The CDR3 totals 15 residues. Trimming cost V 11 bases and J 7 bases, with 23 bases left between them. In nucleotides, the CDR3 is TGTGCCGGCTCAGGGTTGGGGATAAGGAGTGAAAAACTGTTTTTT. The encoded protein is CAGSGLGIRSEKLFF.